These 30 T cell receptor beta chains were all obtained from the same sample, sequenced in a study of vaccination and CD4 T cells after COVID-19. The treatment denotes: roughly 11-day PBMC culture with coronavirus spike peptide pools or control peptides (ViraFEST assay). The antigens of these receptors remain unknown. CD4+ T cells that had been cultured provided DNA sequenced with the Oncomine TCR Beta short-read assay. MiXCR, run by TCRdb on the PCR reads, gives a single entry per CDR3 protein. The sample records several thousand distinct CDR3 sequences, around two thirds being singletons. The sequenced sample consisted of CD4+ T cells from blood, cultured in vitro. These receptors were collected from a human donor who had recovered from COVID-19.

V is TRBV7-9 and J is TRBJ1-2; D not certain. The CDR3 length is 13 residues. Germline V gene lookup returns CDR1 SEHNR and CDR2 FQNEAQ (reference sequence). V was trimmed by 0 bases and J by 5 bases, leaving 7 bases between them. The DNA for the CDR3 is TGTGCCAGCAGCTTAGCAGGGTCATATGGCTACACCTTC. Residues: CASSLAGSYGYTF.

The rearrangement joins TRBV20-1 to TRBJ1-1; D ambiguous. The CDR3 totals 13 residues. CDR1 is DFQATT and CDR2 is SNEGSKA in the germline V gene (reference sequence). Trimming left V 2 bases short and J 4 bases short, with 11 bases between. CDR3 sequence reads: CSARPGFVTEAFF. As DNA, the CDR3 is TGCAGTGCTAGACCCGGGTTTGTCACTGAAGCTTTCTTT.

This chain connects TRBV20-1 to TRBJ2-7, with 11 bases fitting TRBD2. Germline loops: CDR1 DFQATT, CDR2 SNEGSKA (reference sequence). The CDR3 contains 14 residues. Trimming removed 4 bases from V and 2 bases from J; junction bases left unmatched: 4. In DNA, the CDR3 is TGCAGTGCTATAGCGGGGGGGCGGCCCTACGAGCAGTACTTC. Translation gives CSAIAGGRPYEQYF.

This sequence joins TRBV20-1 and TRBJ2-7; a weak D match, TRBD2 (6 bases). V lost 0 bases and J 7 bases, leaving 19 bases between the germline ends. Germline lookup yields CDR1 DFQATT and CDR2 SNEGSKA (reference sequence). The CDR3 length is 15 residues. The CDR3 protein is CSARDLAGLAGEQYF. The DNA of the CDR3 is TGCAGTGCTAGAGACCTGGCGGGGCTGGCTGGAGAGCAGTACTTC.

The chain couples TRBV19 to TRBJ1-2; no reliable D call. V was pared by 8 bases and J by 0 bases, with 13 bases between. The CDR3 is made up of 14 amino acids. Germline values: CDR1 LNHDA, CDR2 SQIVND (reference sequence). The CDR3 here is CASQSGRANYGYTF. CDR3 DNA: TGTGCCAGTCAGAGCGGAAGGGCTAACTATGGCTACACCTTC.

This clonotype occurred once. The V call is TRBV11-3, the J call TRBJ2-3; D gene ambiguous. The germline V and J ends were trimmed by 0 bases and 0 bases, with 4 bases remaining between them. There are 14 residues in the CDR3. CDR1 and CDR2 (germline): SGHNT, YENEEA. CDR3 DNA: TGTGCCAGCAGCTTAGATGGTAGCACAGATACGCAGTATTTT. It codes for CASSLDGSTDTQYF.

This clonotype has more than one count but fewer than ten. CDR3: CAISELQAPLVEAFF. CDR3 DNA sequence: TGTGCCATCAGTGAGCTGCAGGCACCGCTAGTTGAAGCTTTCTTT. This sequence joins TRBV10-3 and TRBJ1-1; no clear D. This CDR3 spans 15 amino acids. V lost 2 bases, J lost 7 bases, and 17 bases lay in between. In germline, CDR1 is ENHRY, CDR2 SYGVKD.

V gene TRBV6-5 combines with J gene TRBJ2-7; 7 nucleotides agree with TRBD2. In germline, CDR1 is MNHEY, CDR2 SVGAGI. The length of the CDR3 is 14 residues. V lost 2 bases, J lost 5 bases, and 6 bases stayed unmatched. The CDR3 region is CASSYGRESDEQYF. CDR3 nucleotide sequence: TGTGCCAGCAGTTACGGGAGGGAATCTGACGAGCAGTACTTC.

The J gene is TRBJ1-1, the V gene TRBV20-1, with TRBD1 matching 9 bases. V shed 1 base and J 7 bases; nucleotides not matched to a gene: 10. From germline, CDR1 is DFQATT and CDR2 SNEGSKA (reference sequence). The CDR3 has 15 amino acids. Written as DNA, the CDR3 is TGCAGTGCTAGAGCCCAGATTTGGACAGGGGATGAAGCTTTCTTT. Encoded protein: CSARAQIWTGDEAFF.

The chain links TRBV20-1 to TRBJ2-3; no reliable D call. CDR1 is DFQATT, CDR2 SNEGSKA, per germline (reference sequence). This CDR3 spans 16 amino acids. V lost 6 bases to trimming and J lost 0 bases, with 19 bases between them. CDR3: CSASGHPTTSTDTQYF. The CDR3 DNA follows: TGCAGTGCGTCTGGGCATCCCACCACTAGCACAGATACGCAGTATTTT.

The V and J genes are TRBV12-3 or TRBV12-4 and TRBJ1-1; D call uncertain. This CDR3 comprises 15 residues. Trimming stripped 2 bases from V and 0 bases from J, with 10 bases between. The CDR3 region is CASSLHGSLNTEAFF. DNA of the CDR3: TGTGCCAGCAGTTTACACGGATCCTTGAACACTGAAGCTTTCTTT.

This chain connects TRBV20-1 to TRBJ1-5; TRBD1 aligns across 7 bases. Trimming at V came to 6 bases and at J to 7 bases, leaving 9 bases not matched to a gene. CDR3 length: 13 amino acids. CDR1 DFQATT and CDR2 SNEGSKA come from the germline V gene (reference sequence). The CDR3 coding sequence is TGCAGTGCACATGAGGGGGCTAACCAGCCCCAGCATTTT. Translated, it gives CSAHEGANQPQHF.

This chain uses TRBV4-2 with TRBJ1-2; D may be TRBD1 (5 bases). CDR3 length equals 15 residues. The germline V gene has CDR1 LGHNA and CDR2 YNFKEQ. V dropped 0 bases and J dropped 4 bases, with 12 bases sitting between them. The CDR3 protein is CASSQDRGRIYGYTF. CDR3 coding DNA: TGTGCCAGCAGCCAAGATAGGGGACGGATCTATGGCTACACCTTC.

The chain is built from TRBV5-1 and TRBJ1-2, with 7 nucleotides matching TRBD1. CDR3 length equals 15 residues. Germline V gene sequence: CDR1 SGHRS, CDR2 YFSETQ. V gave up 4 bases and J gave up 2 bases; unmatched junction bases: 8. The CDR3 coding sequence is TGCGCCAGCAGCCATTTCGACAGGGCGAACTATGGCTACACCTTC. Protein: CASSHFDRANYGYTF.

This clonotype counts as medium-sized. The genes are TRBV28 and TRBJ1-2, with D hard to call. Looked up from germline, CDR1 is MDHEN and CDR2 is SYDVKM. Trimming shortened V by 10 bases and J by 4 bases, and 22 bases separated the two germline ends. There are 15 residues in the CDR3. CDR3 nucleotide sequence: TGTGCCACCCTAGGGTTGGGGTTGATAGTCTATGGCTACACCTTC. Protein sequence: CATLGLGLIVYGYTF.

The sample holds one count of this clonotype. CDR3 nucleotides: TGTGCCAGCAGTCTGACGGGGCCGCCGACCTATAATTCACCCCTCCACTTT. It translates to CASSLTGPPTYNSPLHF. This rearrangement joins TRBV27 to TRBJ1-6; TRBD1 is a possible D gene (5 bases). This CDR3 is 17 amino acids long. Germline-derived CDR1 and CDR2 are MNHEY and SMNVEV (reference sequence). The V gene lost 5 bases and the J gene lost 2 bases, with 16 bases spanning the gap.

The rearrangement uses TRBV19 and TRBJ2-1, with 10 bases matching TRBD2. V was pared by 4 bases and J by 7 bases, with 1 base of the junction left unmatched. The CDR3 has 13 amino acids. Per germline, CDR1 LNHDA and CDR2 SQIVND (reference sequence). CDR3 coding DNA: TGTGCCAGTAGTAAACTAGCGGGGAATGAGCAGTTCTTC. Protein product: CASSKLAGNEQFF.

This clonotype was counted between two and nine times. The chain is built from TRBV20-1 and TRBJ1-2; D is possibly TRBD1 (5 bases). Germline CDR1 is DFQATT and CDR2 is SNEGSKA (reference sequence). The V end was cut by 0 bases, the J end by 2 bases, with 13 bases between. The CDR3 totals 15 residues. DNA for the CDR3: TGCAGTGCTAGAGATGCCCGACAGTTAAACTATGGCTACACCTTC. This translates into CSARDARQLNYGYTF.

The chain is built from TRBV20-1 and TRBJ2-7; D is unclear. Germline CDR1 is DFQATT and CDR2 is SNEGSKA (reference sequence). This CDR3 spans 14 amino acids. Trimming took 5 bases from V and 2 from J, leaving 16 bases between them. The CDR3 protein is CSAGRRLGTYEQYF. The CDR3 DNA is TGCAGTGCTGGCCGGCGGCTGGGGACCTACGAGCAGTACTTC.

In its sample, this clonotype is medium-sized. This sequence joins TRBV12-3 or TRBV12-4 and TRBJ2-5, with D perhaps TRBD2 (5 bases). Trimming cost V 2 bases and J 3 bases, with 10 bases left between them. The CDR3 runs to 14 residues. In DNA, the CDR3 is TGTGCCAGCAGTTTACGAGGGAGAGAAGAGACCCAGTACTTC. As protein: CASSLRGREETQYF.

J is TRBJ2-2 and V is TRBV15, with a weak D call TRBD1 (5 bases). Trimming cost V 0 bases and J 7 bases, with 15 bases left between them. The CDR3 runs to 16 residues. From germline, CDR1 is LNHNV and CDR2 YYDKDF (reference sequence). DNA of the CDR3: TGTGCCACCAGCAGAGATCCCCAGAGTACAGGCGGGGAGCTGTTTTTT. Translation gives CATSRDPQSTGGELFF.

Here the CDR3 reads CASSGRYPALTDTQYF. Here the CDR3 DNA reads TGTGCCAGCAGCGGAAGATACCCGGCGCTTACAGATACGCAGTATTTT. The gene calls are TRBV7-2 and TRBJ2-3; D unclear. The CDR3 extends over 16 amino acids. Per germline, CDR1 SGHTA and CDR2 FQGNSA. V lost 5 bases to trimming and J lost 3 bases, with 18 bases between them.

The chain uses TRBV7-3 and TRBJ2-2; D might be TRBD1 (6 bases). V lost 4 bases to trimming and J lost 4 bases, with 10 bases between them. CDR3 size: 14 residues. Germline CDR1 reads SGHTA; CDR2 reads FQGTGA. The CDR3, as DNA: TGTGCCAGCAGCTCGACAGGAGCCACCGGGGAGCTGTTTTTT. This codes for CASSSTGATGELFF.

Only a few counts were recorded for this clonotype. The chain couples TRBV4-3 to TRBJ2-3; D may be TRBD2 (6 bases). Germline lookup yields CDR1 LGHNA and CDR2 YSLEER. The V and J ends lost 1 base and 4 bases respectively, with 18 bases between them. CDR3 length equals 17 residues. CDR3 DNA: TGCGCCAGCAGCCAAGTTGGAGGAGGGCCGTCCGCAGATACGCAGTATTTT. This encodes CASSQVGGGPSADTQYF.

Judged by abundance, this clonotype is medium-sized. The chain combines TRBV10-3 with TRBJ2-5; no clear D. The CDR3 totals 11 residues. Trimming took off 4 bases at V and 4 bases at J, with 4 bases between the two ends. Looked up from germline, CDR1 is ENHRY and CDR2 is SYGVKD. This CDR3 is CAISGGETQYF. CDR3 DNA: TGTGCCATCAGTGGGGGAGAGACCCAGTACTTC.

The CDR3 is CSARVGQRDQPQHF. The CDR3 nucleotides read TGCAGTGCTAGAGTGGGGCAGAGAGATCAGCCCCAGCATTTT. V and J are TRBV20-1 and TRBJ1-5; a weak D match, TRBD1 (5 bases). Between the trimmed V and J ends, which lost 1 base and 5 bases, there was a span of 12 bases. The CDR3 spans 14 residues. The germline V gene encodes CDR1 DFQATT and CDR2 SNEGSKA (reference sequence).

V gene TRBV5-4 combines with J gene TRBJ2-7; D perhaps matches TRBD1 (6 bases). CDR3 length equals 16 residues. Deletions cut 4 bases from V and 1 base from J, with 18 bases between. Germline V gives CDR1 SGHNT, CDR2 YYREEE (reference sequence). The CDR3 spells CASSPPPGHGSYEQYF. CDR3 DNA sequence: TGTGCCAGCAGCCCTCCTCCGGGACACGGATCCTACGAGCAGTACTTC.

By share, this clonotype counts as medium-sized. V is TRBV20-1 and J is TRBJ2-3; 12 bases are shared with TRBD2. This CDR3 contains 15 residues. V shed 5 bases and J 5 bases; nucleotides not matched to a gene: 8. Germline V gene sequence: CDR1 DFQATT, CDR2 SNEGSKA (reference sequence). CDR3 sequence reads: CSAGTLAGGGDTQYF. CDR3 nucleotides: TGCAGTGCTGGAACCCTAGCGGGGGGGGGAGATACGCAGTATTTT.

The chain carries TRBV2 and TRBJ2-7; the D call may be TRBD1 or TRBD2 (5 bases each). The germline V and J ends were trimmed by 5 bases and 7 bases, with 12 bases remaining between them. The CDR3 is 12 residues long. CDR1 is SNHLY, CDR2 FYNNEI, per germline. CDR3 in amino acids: CASSKGREEQYF. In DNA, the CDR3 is TGTGCCAGCAGTAAGGGACGCGAGGAGCAGTACTTC.

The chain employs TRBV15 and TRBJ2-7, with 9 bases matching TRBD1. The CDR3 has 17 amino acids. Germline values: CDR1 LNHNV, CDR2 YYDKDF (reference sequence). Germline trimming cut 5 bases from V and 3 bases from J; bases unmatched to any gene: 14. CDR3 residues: CATSGLPGQGLGYEQYF. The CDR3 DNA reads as TGTGCCACCAGCGGGCTACCGGGACAGGGTCTGGGCTACGAGCAGTACTTC.